The 29 T cell receptor beta chains below all came from one sample that was sequenced in a study of shared clonotypes between healthy human individuals. Terminally differentiated effector memory CD45RA+ cells were excluded by CCR7 positive selection of CD45RO-negative cells. The data were produced by immunoSEQ multiplex PCR, yet TCRdb's version contains in-frame clones alone and is incomplete. The sample lists about 1,800,000 clones; about 95% were seen once. Sample: naive CD8+ T cells sorted from blood. These receptor sequences come from a man between 18 and 35 years old in good health.

V usage is TRBV4-1 and J usage is TRBJ2-7; TRBD1 agrees at 9 bases. The CDR3 totals 17 residues. The V and J ends lost 0 bases and 3 bases, in that order; junction bases with no gene match: 9. CDR1 MGHRA and CDR2 YSYEKL come from the germline V gene. This CDR3 reads CASSQDSGQGPLYEQYF. The CDR3 coding sequence is TGCGCCAGCAGCCAAGATTCGGGACAGGGACCGCTCTACGAGCAGTACTTC.

The J gene is TRBJ1-2, the V gene TRBV29-1; D remains unclear. V was pared by 3 bases and J by 8 bases, with 13 bases between. The germline gives CDR1 SQVTM, CDR2 ANQGSEA. The CDR3 covers 12 residues. The CDR3 sequence: CSVESLISGYTF. The CDR3 coding sequence is TGCAGCGTTGAGTCCCTCATAAGCGGCTACACCTTC.

This rearrangement joins TRBV11-2 to TRBJ1-2, with TRBD1 matching 8 bases. The length of the CDR3 is 15 residues. The germline V gene encodes CDR1 SGHAT and CDR2 FQNNGV. V dropped 1 base and J dropped 10; count of bases not matched to a gene: 11. The CDR3 spells CASSLGTGLDHDYTF. The CDR3, as DNA: TGTGCCAGCAGCTTAGGGACAGGGCTCGACCATGACTACACCTTC.

The CDR3 DNA follows: TGTGCCAGCAGTTTTACTTTTGAGGGGGAGTATGAAAAACTGTTTTTT. Residues: CASSFTFEGEYEKLFF. This chain joins TRBV28 and TRBJ1-4; tentative D call: TRBD1 (6 bases). The V and J ends lost 3 bases and 6 bases respectively, with 17 bases between them. CDR3 length: 16 residues. CDR1 and CDR2 (germline): MDHEN, SYDVKM. The entire variable domain, with the rest obtained from reference TRBV28 and TRBJ1-4, is as follows: DVKVTQSSRYLVKRTGEKVFLECVQDMDHENMFWYRQDPGLGLRLIYFSYDVKMKEKGDIPEGYSVSREKKERFSLILESASTNQTSMYLCASSFTFEGEYEKLFFGSGTQLSVL.

The chain uses TRBV4-1 and TRBJ2-5; D tentatively fits TRBD1 or TRBD2 (5 bases each). The length of the CDR3 is 16 residues. The ends were cut back, 1 base at V and 1 base at J, with 13 bases in the middle. CDR1 MGHRA and CDR2 YSYEKL come from the germline V gene. This CDR3 is CASSQVGALSQETQYF. CDR3 nucleotides: TGCGCCAGCAGCCAAGTCGGGGCCCTCAGCCAAGAGACCCAGTACTTC.

The rearrangement uses TRBV4-1 and TRBJ2-1; TRBD2 matches at 7 bases. Germline V lookup: CDR1 MGHRA, CDR2 YSYEKL. The CDR3 length is 17 residues. V was clipped by 2 bases and J by 6 bases; unmatched bases: 13. Here the CDR3 DNA reads TGCGCCAGCAGCCAAATCTTCAGCGGGACGGCTGGCAATGAGCAGTTCTTC. This sequence encodes CASSQIFSGTAGNEQFF.

This clone was seen only a few times. The V gene is TRBV15, the J gene TRBJ1-1, with TRBD1 matching 7 bases. This CDR3 region has 13 residues. J gave up 11 bases and V 1 base, and 7 bases lay outside the gene matches. CDR1 is LNHNV, CDR2 YYDKDF, per germline (reference sequence). The CDR3 region has the DNA TGTGCCACCAGCAGAGTTTTGACAGGGAGCGCTTTCTTT. It translates to CATSRVLTGSAFF.

V is TRBV7-8 and J is TRBJ2-7; TRBD2 matches 7 bases. Germline CDR1 is SGHVS and CDR2 is FQNEAQ. CDR3 length: 16 residues. V gave up 1 base and J gave up 2 bases; unmatched junction bases: 8. The CDR3 coding sequence is TGTGCCAGCAGCTTAGTGGGTAGCGGGTTTCCCTACGAGCAGTACTTC. It translates to CASSLVGSGFPYEQYF.

The chain links TRBV21-1 to TRBJ2-7; the table's D call TRBD1 went unverified against the DNA. TRBV21-1 is a listed pseudogene. The CDR3 loop spans 16 amino acids. CDR3 in DNA: TGTGCCAGCAGCAAACTTGCAGGGGGCGCCCAGTACGAGCAGTACTTC. Residues: CASSKLAGGAQYEQYF.

This clone was recorded once. V gene TRBV4-3 combines with J gene TRBJ2-1; D is unresolved. Trimming took off 1 base at V and 0 bases at J, with 10 bases between the two ends. CDR3 size: 16 residues. The V gene's germline CDR1 is LGHNA and CDR2 YSLEER. The CDR3 loop is CASSQGSQSSYNEQFF. As DNA, the CDR3 is TGCGCCAGCAGCCAAGGGTCCCAGAGCTCCTACAATGAGCAGTTCTTC.

With respect to this clone: This sample also contains other DNA sequences that code for the same CDR3. This rearrangement joins TRBV5-6 to TRBJ2-1; TRBD2 matches at 7 bases. V lost 4 bases and J lost 2; bases outside the gene matches: 3. The length of the CDR3 is 14 residues. Per the germline V gene, CDR1 is SGHDT and CDR2 is YYEEEE. The CDR3 DNA is TGTGCCAGCAGCCTTGGGAGGGCCTACAATGAGCAGTTCTTC. Protein: CASSLGRAYNEQFF.

This clone is a singleton in its sample. The CDR3 region has the DNA TGTGCCAGCAGCTTGTTCGGCGTGAACACTGAAGCTTTCTTT. Translating it yields CASSLFGVNTEAFF. The chain employs TRBV5-5 and TRBJ1-1; D remains unclear. Germline V lookup: CDR1 SGHKS, CDR2 YYEKEE (reference sequence). The CDR3 is made up of 14 amino acids. V was cut by 1 base and J by 0 bases, with 7 bases left in between.

This sequence joins TRBV6-1 and TRBJ1-3; D not certain. The germline V gene encodes CDR1 MNHNS and CDR2 SASEGT. This CDR3 spans 16 amino acids. V gave up 0 bases and J gave up 2 bases, with 11 bases separating them. CDR3 loop: CASSEAPGLTGNTIYF. The CDR3 nucleotides read TGTGCCAGCAGTGAAGCGCCTGGGCTTACTGGAAACACCATATATTTT.

The chain is built from TRBV27 and TRBJ1-5; D is unresolved. The CDR3 covers 13 residues. V was shortened by 4 bases and J by 7 bases, with 11 bases between the two germline ends. Germline V gene data show CDR1 as MNHEY and CDR2 as SMNVEV (reference sequence). CDR3 region: CASSSPTGQPQHF. The CDR3 DNA follows: TGTGCCAGCAGTTCCCCGACGGGACAGCCCCAGCATTTT.

This chain joins TRBV19 and TRBJ2-7; D unresolved. The CDR3 sequence is 16 residues long. From germline, CDR1 is LNHDA and CDR2 SQIVND (reference sequence). V dropped 2 bases and J dropped 2 bases, with 16 bases sitting between them. CDR3 sequence: CASSIMAGESPYEQYF. CDR3 bases: TGTGCCAGTAGTATAATGGCAGGCGAAAGTCCCTACGAGCAGTACTTC.

The chain combines TRBV10-2 with TRBJ2-7; TRBD1 agrees at 9 bases. The CDR3 is made up of 15 amino acids. Losses at the gene ends were 6 bases for V and 3 bases for J; bases not matched to a gene: 9. Germline CDR1 reads WSHSY; CDR2 reads SAAADI. DNA of the CDR3: TGCGCCAGCAGACCCGCGGGGACAGGGATCTACGAGCAGTACTTC. Protein product: CASRPAGTGIYEQYF.

This sequence joins TRBV4-2 and TRBJ2-5, with D unclear. Trimming took 4 bases from V and 1 from J, leaving 10 bases between them. Germline V gene data show CDR1 as LGHNA and CDR2 as YNFKEQ. This CDR3 is built from 14 residues. CDR3 amino acids: CASSPEDAQETQYF. DNA for the CDR3: TGTGCCAGCAGCCCCGAGGACGCCCAAGAGACCCAGTACTTC.

J is TRBJ1-5 and V is TRBV6-6; 8 bases map to TRBD1. The V gene end was trimmed by 4 bases and the J gene end by 7 bases; junction bases not matched to a gene: 9. Looked up from germline, CDR1 is MNHNY and CDR2 is SVGAGI (reference sequence). This CDR3 comprises 15 residues. The CDR3 loop reads CASSSLADREQPQHF. CDR3 bases: TGTGCCAGCAGTTCCTTAGCGGACAGGGAACAGCCCCAGCATTTT.

This chain connects TRBV28 to TRBJ1-5; no clear D. Trimming pared 0 bases from V and 7 bases from J, leaving 4 bases between. Germline V lookup: CDR1 MDHEN, CDR2 SYDVKM. The CDR3 loop spans 12 amino acids. CDR3 bases: TGTGCCAGCAGTTTATGGGAGCAGCCCCAGCATTTT. This gives the protein CASSLWEQPQHF. The full variable domain, in which reference TRBV28 and TRBJ1-5 provide the parts outside the CDR3, is DVKVTQSSRYLVKRTGEKVFLECVQDMDHENMFWYRQDPGLGLRLIYFSYDVKMKEKGDIPEGYSVSREKKERFSLILESASTNQTSMYLCASSLWEQPQHFGDGTRLSIL.

V usage is TRBV5-1 and J usage is TRBJ1-1, with D possibly TRBD1 on 5 matching bases. This CDR3 contains 16 residues. Trimming took 2 bases from V and 3 from J, leaving 17 bases between them. Looked up from germline, CDR1 is SGHRS and CDR2 is YFSETQ. CDR3 coding DNA: TGCGCCAGCAGCTTTATACAGGTTAGGGAGGACACTGAAGCTTTCTTT. Its translation: CASSFIQVREDTEAFF.

The chain employs TRBV7-9 and TRBJ1-1; D remains unclear. This CDR3 comprises 15 residues. Germline loops: CDR1 SEHNR, CDR2 FQNEAQ (reference sequence). V was shortened by 1 base and J by 0 bases, with 9 bases between the two germline ends. The CDR3 protein is CASSLDSGMNTEAFF. CDR3 DNA sequence: TGTGCCAGCAGCTTAGATTCAGGTATGAACACTGAAGCTTTCTTT.

The V gene is TRBV27, the J gene TRBJ1-2; 9 bases map to TRBD1. CDR1 and CDR2 (germline): MNHEY, SMNVEV (reference sequence). V was pared by 8 bases and J by 7 bases, with 11 bases of the junction left unmatched. The CDR3 covers 14 residues. CDR3 in DNA: TGTGCCAGCGGGGGGACAGGGTTGAGTACTGGCTACACCTTC. Encoded protein: CASGGTGLSTGYTF.

The chain links TRBV4-1 to TRBJ2-7; 7 bases fit TRBD2. This CDR3 comprises 16 residues. V gave up 1 base and J gave up 2 bases; unmatched junction bases: 8. CDR1 MGHRA and CDR2 YSYEKL come from the germline V gene. The CDR3 sequence is CASSQVAAGSPYEQYF. Written as DNA, the CDR3 is TGCGCCAGCAGCCAAGTTGCAGCGGGGTCCCCCTACGAGCAGTACTTC.

The genes are TRBV29-1 and TRBJ1-2; D is unclear. CDR1 and CDR2 from the germline V gene are SQVTM and ANQGSEA. Deletions cut 4 bases from V and 2 bases from J, with 14 bases between. The CDR3 totals 14 residues. In nucleotides, the CDR3 is TGCAGCGTTGTTGAGGGCAGGACGAACTATGGCTACACCTTC. Translating it yields CSVVEGRTNYGYTF.

V usage is TRBV5-1 and J usage is TRBJ2-5, with 11 bases fitting TRBD2. Per germline, CDR1 SGHRS and CDR2 YFSETQ. The CDR3 consists of 14 residues. J gave up 5 bases and V 5 bases, and 5 bases lay outside the gene matches. The DNA for the CDR3 is TGCGCCAGCAGTCTAGCGGGAGGTCCGGAGACCCAGTACTTC. It specifies CASSLAGGPETQYF. Complete variable domain (other parts from reference TRBV5-1 and TRBJ2-5): KAGVTQTPRYLIKTRGQQVTLSCSPISGHRSVSWYQQTPGQGLQFLFEYFSETQRNKGNFPGRFSGRQFSNSRSEMNVSTLELGDSALYLCASSLAGGPETQYFGPGTRLLVL.

The rearrangement links TRBV15 to TRBJ2-1; no firm D call. This CDR3 has 14 residues. Germline V gene lookup returns CDR1 LNHNV and CDR2 YYDKDF (reference sequence). The V and J ends lost 1 base and 4 bases respectively, with 8 bases between them. DNA of the CDR3: TGTGCCACCAGCAGAGGCAAGGAGTACAATGAGCAGTTCTTC. It translates to CATSRGKEYNEQFF.

As DNA, the CDR3 is TGTGCCAGCAGTGTGGACAGAATCCAAGAGACCCAGTACTTC. Its translation: CASSVDRIQETQYF. The chain is built from TRBV6-1 and TRBJ2-5; D is perhaps TRBD1 (6 bases). The germline V gene has CDR1 MNHNS and CDR2 SASEGT. The CDR3 extends over 14 amino acids. V was shortened by 4 bases and J by 1 base, with 10 bases between the two germline ends.

In DNA, the CDR3 is TGTGCCAGCACCCCAGGGGGCGCGGGCACTGAAGCTTTCTTT. This gives the protein CASTPGGAGTEAFF. This chain joins TRBV9 and TRBJ1-1, with 8 positions matching TRBD1. The germline gives CDR1 SGDLS, CDR2 YYNGEE. V dropped 6 bases and J dropped 4; count of bases not matched to a gene: 8. The length of the CDR3 is 14 residues.

The V and J genes are TRBV2 and TRBJ2-7, with D perhaps matching TRBD1 or TRBD2 (5 bases each). Trimming removed 6 bases at V and 4 bases at J, with 19 bases between. The V gene's germline CDR1 is SNHLY and CDR2 FYNNEI. The CDR3 sequence is 15 residues long. The CDR3 DNA reads TGTGCCAGCAGACAGGAGGCGAACAGCGCTTACGAGCAGTACTTC. It is translated as CASRQEANSAYEQYF.